The 16 T cell receptor beta chains reported below all come from one sample, sequenced in a study of T cell responses to AZD1222 COVID-19 vaccine. The repertoire was sequenced with immunoSEQ multiplex PCR; TCRdb's copy has only in-frame clones and lacks some. The sample carries over 85,000 clones, approximately 90% recorded once. This material consisted of peripheral blood, taken on day 0 of AZD1222 vaccination. The receptors derive from an adult in good health.

In this sample, this clone turned up once. This chain uses TRBV5-1 with TRBJ1-2, with 10 positions matching TRBD1. V lost 0 bases to trimming and J lost 7 bases; unmatched junction nucleotides: 6. The germline V gene encodes CDR1 SGHRS and CDR2 YFSETQ. CDR3 length: 15 residues. The CDR3 loop reads CASSLDGTGVGGYTF. The CDR3 region has the DNA TGCGCCAGCAGCTTGGATGGGACAGGGGTCGGTGGCTACACCTTC.

The chain couples TRBV19 to TRBJ2-7; 10 nucleotides align to TRBD1. The CDR3 has 16 amino acids. Losses at the gene ends were 4 bases for V and 6 bases for J; bases not matched to a gene: 12. Per the germline V gene, CDR1 is LNHDA and CDR2 is SQIVND (reference sequence). The CDR3 nucleotides are TGTGCCAGTAGTACCCAAGGACCCGGGACAGGGGTCGAGCAGTACTTC. Translation gives CASSTQGPGTGVEQYF.

This chain links TRBV6-1 with TRBJ2-7; 10 nucleotides line up with TRBD1. The CDR3 runs 15 residues. V shed 0 bases and J 2 bases; nucleotides not matched to a gene: 1. Per germline, CDR1 MNHNS and CDR2 SASEGT. DNA for the CDR3: TGTGCCAGCAGTGAAGCGGGACAGGGGACCTACGAGCAGTACTTC. Translated: CASSEAGQGTYEQYF.

V gene TRBV1 combines with J gene TRBJ2-7; TRBD2 was called by the table and not checked on the DNA. TRBV1 represents a pseudogene. This CDR3 is 18 amino acids long. The CDR3: CTSSQDWGLAGDCYEQYF. For the CDR3, the DNA is TGCACCAGCAGCCAAGATTGGGGACTAGCGGGGGATTGCTACGAGCAGTACTTC.

This chain joins TRBV5-4 and TRBJ1-1, with 7 bases aligning to TRBD1. Per germline, CDR1 SGHNT and CDR2 YYREEE (reference sequence). The CDR3 extends over 13 amino acids. J lost 7 bases, V lost 2 bases, and 5 bases had no gene match. CDR3 in amino acids: CASSFDRAFEAFF. Written as DNA, the CDR3 is TGTGCCAGCAGCTTCGACAGGGCATTTGAAGCTTTCTTT.

The table lists this clone with a count of one. The chain couples TRBV19 to TRBJ1-4; unclear D gene. V was cut by 10 bases and J by 0 bases, with 12 bases left in between. Germline V gives CDR1 LNHDA, CDR2 SQIVND (reference sequence). The CDR3 is made up of 14 amino acids. The CDR3 DNA follows: TGTGCCACCAAACAGAAATCAACTAATGAAAAACTGTTTTTT. This sequence encodes CATKQKSTNEKLFF.

The rearrangement joins TRBV7-6 to TRBJ2-2, with TRBD1 as a possible D gene (5 bases). The V end was cut by 0 bases, the J end by 2 bases, with 7 bases between. Germline assignment: CDR1 SGHVS and CDR2 FNYEAQ. CDR3 length equals 15 residues. The CDR3 region is CASSLAGQNTGELFF. DNA of the CDR3: TGTGCCAGCAGCTTAGCCGGACAAAACACCGGGGAGCTGTTTTTT.

V and J are TRBV16 and TRBJ1-1, with a weak D call TRBD1 (6 bases). This CDR3 has 15 amino acids. CDR1 is KGHSY and CDR2 is FQNENV in the germline V gene. Trimming left V 3 bases short and J 1 base short, with 12 bases between. The DNA of the CDR3 is TGTGCCAGCAGCCATAGACAGGATCCGAACACTGAAGCTTTCTTT. This translates into CASSHRQDPNTEAFF.

V usage is TRBV10-3 and J usage is TRBJ1-6; unclear D gene. Germline CDR1 ENHRY, CDR2 SYGVKD. The CDR3 consists of 13 residues. Trimming pared 4 bases from V and 11 bases from J, leaving 12 bases between. The CDR3: CAISGAGGTPLHF. In DNA form, the CDR3 reads TGTGCCATCAGTGGGGCTGGTGGAACACCCCTCCACTTT.

J is TRBJ1-6 and V is TRBV11-2; D is possibly TRBD1 (5 bases). V lost 0 bases and J lost 0, with 15 bases in between. Germline lookup yields CDR1 SGHAT and CDR2 FQNNGV. This CDR3 has 19 amino acids. For the CDR3, the DNA is TGTGCCAGCAGCTTAGACCCCCCCCAGGGATACTCCTATAATTCACCCCTCCACTTT. The encoded protein is CASSLDPPQGYSYNSPLHF.

The V gene is TRBV19, the J gene TRBJ1-3; a weak D match, TRBD1 (6 bases). In germline, CDR1 is LNHDA, CDR2 SQIVND (reference sequence). Trimming stripped 5 bases from V and 1 base from J, with 18 bases between. The CDR3 sequence is 17 residues long. CDR3 in amino acids: CASSPYPRGASGNTIYF. For the CDR3, the DNA is TGTGCCAGTAGTCCATATCCGCGGGGGGCGTCTGGAAACACCATATATTTT. The full variable domain, in which reference TRBV19 and TRBJ1-3 provide the parts outside the CDR3, is DGGITQSPKYLFRKEGQNVTLSCEQNLNHDAMYWYRQDPGQGLRLIYYSQIVNDFQKGDIAEGYSVSREKKESFPLTVTSAQKNPTAFYLCASSPYPRGASGNTIYFGEGSWLTVV.

The rearrangement uses TRBV5-1 and TRBJ1-1; maybe TRBD1 (6 bases). The germline CDR1 and CDR2 sequences are SGHRS and YFSETQ. The CDR3 totals 15 residues. The V and J ends lost 3 bases and 1 base respectively, with 13 bases between them. CDR3 loop: CASSSTTGPNTEAFF. The DNA for the CDR3 is TGCGCCAGCAGCTCGACAACAGGGCCGAACACTGAAGCTTTCTTT.

This sequence joins TRBV24-1 and TRBJ2-1, with 9 bases identical to TRBD2. Germline values: CDR1 KGHDR, CDR2 SFDVKD. The CDR3 runs 18 residues. With 3 bases clipped from V and 2 bases from J, the junction kept 10 bases outside the gene matches. CDR3 nucleotides: TGTGCCACCAGTGATAGCGGGCCCTCTAGCGGGACCTACAATGAGCAGTTCTTC. This sequence encodes CATSDSGPSSGTYNEQFF.

The rearrangement uses TRBV11-3 and TRBJ2-5, with 10 nucleotides matching TRBD1. With 0 bases clipped from V and 5 bases from J, the junction kept 12 bases outside the gene matches. CDR1 and CDR2 (germline): SGHNT, YENEEA. The length of the CDR3 is 18 residues. In DNA, the CDR3 is TGTGCCAGCAGCTTAGACCCCCCGGGACAGGGGCGGAGGGAGACCCAGTACTTC. This sequence encodes CASSLDPPGQGRRETQYF.

The chain is built from TRBV7-3 and TRBJ2-5, with 8 nucleotides matching TRBD2. V shed 1 base and J 4 bases; nucleotides not matched to a gene: 5. Germline V gives CDR1 SGHTA, CDR2 FQGTGA. The CDR3 runs to 15 residues. As DNA, the CDR3 is TGTGCCAGCAGCTTAATCGGGGGGGCCGGAGAGACCCAGTACTTC. It encodes CASSLIGGAGETQYF.

This clone qualifies as medium-sized (0.01 to 0.1%). The chain recombines TRBV10-3 with TRBJ1-5, with 10 bases fitting TRBD1. This CDR3 region has 14 residues. V dropped 4 bases and J dropped 8; count of bases not matched to a gene: 5. Germline CDR1 is ENHRY and CDR2 is SYGVKD. The DNA of the CDR3 is TGTGCCATCAGTGGGACAGGGGGACAAGAGCCCCAGCATTTT. Protein product: CAISGTGGQEPQHF.